Listed here are 25 T cell receptor beta chains from one sample, sequenced in a study of cytomegalovirus exposure and HLA in healthy donors. The PCR employed 60 Vbeta primers together with 13 Jbeta primers. Assay used: immunoSEQ multiplex PCR; TCRdb lists only in-frame clones, some missing. The sample carries 150,000 to 200,000 clones, 68% recorded once. Sequencing was done on a sample of PBMCs. The source of these receptors is a woman aged 40 to 55 in good health and CMV-seropositive.

This chain connects TRBV2 to TRBJ2-1, with TRBD1 matching over 10 bases. This CDR3 is built from 16 residues. Trimming at V came to 4 bases and at J to 4 bases, leaving 7 bases not matched to a gene. Germline V CDR1 and CDR2: SNHLY, FYNNEI. The CDR3 DNA reads as TGTGCCAGCAGTGGGGCTCGGACAGGGGGTTACAATGAGCAGTTCTTC. Translating gives CASSGARTGGYNEQFF.

The chain couples TRBV4-1 to TRBJ1-1, with 7 bases aligning to TRBD1. CDR1 MGHRA and CDR2 YSYEKL come from the germline V gene. J lost 1 base, V lost 1 base, and 3 bases had no gene match. CDR3 length: 15 residues. CDR3 protein: CASSQGQGGNTEAFF. CDR3 DNA sequence: TGCGCCAGCAGCCAAGGACAGGGAGGGAACACTGAAGCTTTCTTT.

The genes are TRBV6-4 and TRBJ2-1; TRBD1 might be the D (5 bases). The CDR3 has 14 amino acids. Between the trimmed V and J ends, which lost 5 bases and 2 bases, there was a span of 10 bases. Germline CDR1 and CDR2: MRHNA and SNTAGT. The CDR3 spells CASSQGPAYNEQFF. Written as DNA, the CDR3 is TGTGCCAGCAGTCAGGGTCCTGCCTACAATGAGCAGTTCTTC.

This chain joins TRBV6-1 and TRBJ1-1; perhaps TRBD1 as D (6 bases). The CDR3 contains 14 residues. Deletions cut 5 bases from V and 6 bases from J, with 16 bases between. The germline V gene has CDR1 MNHNS and CDR2 SASEGT. As DNA, the CDR3 is TGTGCCAGCAGTCCGGATGACAGGACGCCTGAAGCTTTCTTT. This codes for CASSPDDRTPEAFF.

The chain has TRBV7-8 and TRBJ2-2; D is possibly TRBD2 (5 bases). The CDR3 consists of 16 residues. V was clipped by 0 bases and J by 5 bases, with 13 bases between them. CDR1 is SGHVS, CDR2 FQNEAQ, per germline. CDR3 sequence (DNA): TGTGCCAGCAGCTTAGCAGTTGGAGGACTTACCGGGGAGCTGTTTTTT. Translation: CASSLAVGGLTGELFF. Using reference TRBV7-8 and TRBJ2-2 for the parts outside the CDR3, the full variable domain is GAGVSQSPRYKVAKRGQDVALRCDPISGHVSLFWYQQALGQGPEFLTYFQNEAQLDKSGLPSDRFFAERPEGSVSTLKIQRTQQEDSAVYLCASSLAVGGLTGELFFGEGSRLTVL.

This chain links TRBV4-2 with TRBJ1-2; 8 positions agree with TRBD1. This CDR3 is 16 amino acids long. Germline-derived CDR1 and CDR2 are LGHNA and YNFKEQ. J lost 3 bases, V lost 2 bases, and 8 bases had no gene match. The chain's CDR3 is CASSQSSGTGDYGYTF. CDR3 DNA sequence: TGTGCCAGCAGCCAATCCTCCGGGACAGGAGACTATGGCTACACCTTC.

This chain joins TRBV2 and TRBJ2-3; D unresolved. The V gene lost 2 bases and the J gene lost 4 bases, with 4 bases spanning the gap. The CDR3 spans 12 residues. The germline V gene has CDR1 SNHLY and CDR2 FYNNEI. This CDR3 reads CASSERSDTQYF. The CDR3 bases are TGTGCCAGCAGTGAACGGTCAGATACGCAGTATTTT.

The CDR3 here is CAIKPGLKTGELFF. The CDR3 nucleotides read TGTGCCATCAAACCGGGACTGAAAACCGGGGAGCTGTTTTTT. The rearrangement links TRBV10-3 to TRBJ2-2; perhaps TRBD2 as D (6 bases). Trimming removed 7 bases at V and 5 bases at J, with 14 bases between. The germline gives CDR1 ENHRY, CDR2 SYGVKD. The CDR3 covers 14 residues.

V is TRBV4-1 and J is TRBJ1-2; 9 nucleotides match TRBD1. Germline CDR1 reads MGHRA; CDR2 reads YSYEKL. The V and J ends lost 5 bases and 7 bases, in that order; junction bases with no gene match: 17. There are 17 residues in the CDR3. The CDR3 protein is CASSYSGGRDRDCGYTF. The CDR3, as DNA: TGCGCCAGCAGCTACTCAGGGGGCCGGGACAGGGACTGTGGCTACACCTTC.

The count of this clone is one. The genes are TRBV15 and TRBJ2-2, with TRBD2 identical over 14 bases. Germline loops: CDR1 LNHNV, CDR2 YYDKDF (reference sequence). J lost 2 bases, V lost 3 bases, and 8 bases had no gene match. The CDR3 is 19 residues long. In nucleotides, the CDR3 is TGTGCCACCAGCAGGACTAGCGGGAGGGCCCGAGACAACACCGGGGAGCTGTTTTTT. Encoded protein: CATSRTSGRARDNTGELFF.

The genes are TRBV5-8 and TRBJ1-3; D not certain. CDR1 SGHTS and CDR2 YDEGEE come from the germline V gene. The length of the CDR3 is 13 residues. V was cut by 0 bases and J by 4 bases, with 5 bases left in between. Written as DNA, the CDR3 is TGTGCCAGCAGCTTGGTTGAGGGAAACACCATATATTTT. Translating it yields CASSLVEGNTIYF.

The V and J genes are TRBV5-1 and TRBJ1-4; D gene ambiguous. The CDR3 spans 13 residues. Between the trimmed V and J ends, which lost 2 bases and 8 bases, there was a span of 10 bases. Germline V gene sequence: CDR1 SGHRS, CDR2 YFSETQ. The CDR3 DNA reads TGCGCCAGCAGCTTCAGCAGCGTGGAAAAACTGTTTTTT. Translated: CASSFSSVEKLFF.

The V gene is TRBV28, the J gene TRBJ1-6; 10 bases align to TRBD1. This CDR3 region has 15 residues. The germline CDR1 and CDR2 sequences are MDHEN and SYDVKM. Trimming took 7 bases from V and 6 from J; bases not matched to a gene: 6. CDR3 protein: CASKLGDRGNSPLHF. The CDR3 bases are TGTGCCAGCAAGCTGGGGGACAGGGGTAATTCACCCCTCCACTTT.

The genes are TRBV7-2 and TRBJ2-3; 7 bases map to TRBD2. CDR3 size: 15 residues. Germline V gene data show CDR1 as SGHTA and CDR2 as FQGNSA. The junction had 9 bases not matched to a gene; V was cut back by 5 bases and J by 4 bases. The CDR3 reads CASSRERGRADTQYF. For the CDR3, the DNA is TGTGCCAGCAGCCGCGAGCGGGGTAGGGCAGATACGCAGTATTTT.

The chain uses TRBV10-3 and TRBJ2-1; D may be TRBD1 (5 bases). Germline V gene sequence: CDR1 ENHRY, CDR2 SYGVKD. CDR3 length: 16 amino acids. V was shortened by 11 bases and J by 5 bases, with 25 bases between the two germline ends. The CDR3 here is CAVSMTPQGRNNEQFF. The CDR3 nucleotides are TGTGCCGTAAGTATGACCCCCCAGGGTCGGAACAATGAGCAGTTCTTC.

The chain joins TRBV6-4 to TRBJ1-4; D remains ambiguous. This CDR3 comprises 14 residues. CDR1 is MRHNA and CDR2 is SNTAGT in the germline V gene. V gave up 2 bases and J gave up 4 bases, with 8 bases separating them. CDR3 sequence: CASSDTSRNEKLFF. The CDR3 DNA follows: TGTGCCAGCAGTGACACTTCCCGTAATGAAAAACTGTTTTTT.

The chain employs TRBV27 and TRBJ2-6, with D possibly matching TRBD2 (5 bases). Trimming removed 11 bases at V and 0 bases at J, with 8 bases between. The CDR3 runs 13 residues. Per germline, CDR1 MNHEY and CDR2 SMNVEV (reference sequence). The CDR3 sequence: CAAGVSGANVLTF. CDR3 sequence (DNA): TGTGCCGCCGGGGTCTCTGGGGCCAACGTCCTGACTTTC.

The chain joins TRBV2 to TRBJ1-5; D not resolved. The CDR3 length is 15 residues. Germline V gene lookup returns CDR1 SNHLY and CDR2 FYNNEI. The V gene lost 1 base and the J gene lost 5 bases, with 12 bases spanning the gap. CDR3 region: CASSEGARRDQPQHF. CDR3 nucleotides: TGTGCCAGCAGTGAAGGGGCACGGAGGGATCAGCCCCAGCATTTT.

V and J are TRBV7-2 and TRBJ2-7, with D possibly being TRBD2 (6 bases). Trimming shortened V by 1 base and J by 4 bases, and 17 bases separated the two germline ends. The CDR3 is 16 amino acids. Germline-derived CDR1 and CDR2 are SGHTA and FQGNSA. The CDR3 here is CASSLDSGDSIYEQYF. CDR3 sequence (DNA): TGTGCCAGCAGCTTAGATTCGGGAGACTCGATATACGAGCAGTACTTC.

In its sample, this clone was seen a few times. An end of the junction does not agree with germline; a read error may underlie this. The same CDR3 also results from other DNA sequences found in this sample. J is TRBJ2-1 and V is TRBV7-2, with 8 bases that match TRBD1. Germline V lookup: CDR1 SGHTA, CDR2 FQGNSA. This CDR3 is built from 15 residues. The CDR3 nucleotides are TGCGCCAGCAGCCCCTCGGGACAGGCCTACAATGAGCAGTTCTTC. Translation gives CASSPSGQAYNEQFF.

V usage is TRBV28 and J usage is TRBJ2-1; D might be TRBD2 (5 bases). Looked up from germline, CDR1 is MDHEN and CDR2 is SYDVKM. The V gene lost 2 bases and the J gene lost 9 bases, with 8 bases spanning the gap. This CDR3 is built from 12 residues. CDR3 nucleotides: TGTGCCAGCAGTTTACGGCGGGTTGAGCAGTTCTTC. This gives the protein CASSLRRVEQFF. The full variable domain, in which reference TRBV28 and TRBJ2-1 provide the parts outside the CDR3, is DVKVTQSSRYLVKRTGEKVFLECVQDMDHENMFWYRQDPGLGLRLIYFSYDVKMKEKGDIPEGYSVSREKKERFSLILESASTNQTSMYLCASSLRRVEQFFGPGTRLTVL.

The gene calls are TRBV9 and TRBJ1-6; no reliable D call. The CDR3 is made up of 15 amino acids. V was pared by 3 bases and J by 9 bases, with 16 bases between. The germline gives CDR1 SGDLS, CDR2 YYNGEE. CDR3 protein: CASSGGSSRGSPLHF. For the CDR3, the DNA is TGTGCCAGCAGCGGAGGGTCTTCACGCGGTTCACCCCTCCACTTT. The whole variable domain, remainder taken from reference TRBV9 and TRBJ1-6, is DSGVTQTPKHLITATGQRVTLRCSPRSGDLSVYWYQQSLDQGLQFLIQYYNGEERAKGNILERFSAQQFPDLHSELNLSSLELGDSALYFCASSGGSSRGSPLHFGNGTRLTVT.

The gene calls are TRBV10-3 and TRBJ1-1; D gene uncertain. The CDR3 contains 13 residues. Trimming pared 0 bases from V and 11 bases from J, leaving 13 bases between. Germline-derived CDR1 and CDR2 are ENHRY and SYGVKD. Here the CDR3 DNA reads TGTGCCATCAGTGAGTCTTTCTCCGCGCATGCTTTCTTT. As protein: CAISESFSAHAFF.

This clone occurred once. The chain employs TRBV5-6 and TRBJ2-5, with D possibly being TRBD2 (6 bases). V lost 4 bases to trimming and J lost 5 bases, with 12 bases between them. Germline loops: CDR1 SGHDT, CDR2 YYEEEE. The CDR3 is 13 residues long. The CDR3 is CASSPQSGETQYF. The CDR3 DNA reads TGTGCCAGCAGCCCCCAAAGCGGGGAGACCCAGTACTTC.

V is TRBV19 and J is TRBJ2-5, with a weak D call TRBD1 (6 bases). The CDR3 runs 14 residues. Between the trimmed V and J ends, which lost 1 base and 0 bases, there was a span of 6 bases. In germline, CDR1 is LNHDA, CDR2 SQIVND (reference sequence). CDR3 residues: CASSIGTDQETQYF. The CDR3 DNA follows: TGTGCCAGTAGTATAGGGACAGACCAAGAGACCCAGTACTTC. The variable domain in full, completed from reference TRBV19 and TRBJ2-5, reads DGGITQSPKYLFRKEGQNVTLSCEQNLNHDAMYWYRQDPGQGLRLIYYSQIVNDFQKGDIAEGYSVSREKKESFPLTVTSAQKNPTAFYLCASSIGTDQETQYFGPGTRLLVL.